Listed below are T cell receptor beta chains from one sample, sequenced in a study of blood T cell repertoires in COVID-19. Generated by immunoSEQ multiplex PCR, the TCRdb table keeps only in-frame clones and is missing some. Among 55,000 to 75,000 clones, 80% were seen once, and the ten largest hold about a tenth. Sequencing was performed on peripheral blood. The receptor set was obtained from a human donor in a cohort sampled during active COVID-19. The CDR3 runs from the conserved cysteine through the conserved F or W. A D gene is named only where the DNA matches it firmly. Where a row states a size, it is once, few, many or the class of an expanded clone; other rows omit it.

>NA|15|NA|TRBJ2-2|TRBV5-1
TGCGCCAGCAGCTTGCGAGCGGAGAACACCGGGGAGCTGTTTTTT
CASSLRAENTGELFF
>few|14|NA|TRBJ1-1|TRBV19
TGTGCCAGTAGTATGGCAGTCCGGAACACTGAAGCTTTCTTT
CASSMAVRNTEAFF
>NA|15|TRBD1|TRBJ2-3|TRBV5-5
TGTGCCAGCAGTCCCGGGACAGGGGGGTCAGATACGCAGTATTTT
CASSPGTGGSDTQYF
>NA|17|TRBD1|TRBJ2-6|TRBV19
TGTGCCAGTACTAGGGGGCGAGAAACCTCTGGGGCCAACGTCCTGACTTTC
CASTRGRETSGANVLTF
>NA|15|TRBD1|TRBJ1-1|TRBV7-2
TGTGCCAGCAGCTCATGGACAGGGCTAAACACTGAAGCTTTCTTT
CASSSWTGLNTEAFF
>NA|15|NA|TRBJ1-2|TRBV6-1
TGTGCCAGCAGTGAAAGGTTATGGACTGCCTATGGCTACACCTTC
CASSERLWTAYGYTF
>NA|17|TRBD1|TRBJ1-5|TRBV28
TGTGCCAGCAGTTTAGGGGGGACAGGGTTTGGCAATCAGCCCCAGCATTTT
CASSLGGTGFGNQPQHF
>NA|15|NA|TRBJ2-3|TRBV4-2
TGTGCCAGCAGCCAAGTATCCAGAAACACAGATACGCAGTATTTT
CASSQVSRNTDTQYF
>NA|13|TRBD2|TRBJ2-3|TRBV7-2
TGTGCCAGCAGCTCAGCGGGAGCAGATACGCAGTATTTT
CASSSAGADTQYF
>NA|15|NA|TRBJ2-3|TRBV5-1
TGCGCCAGCAGCTTGGAGATTCAGGGAACAGATACGCAGTATTTT
CASSLEIQGTDTQYF
>NA|13|TRBD1|TRBJ1-2|TRBV7-2
TGTGCCAGCAGCCCACAGGGGGCTAGTGGCTACACCTTC
CASSPQGASGYTF
>NA|15|NA|TRBJ1-1|TRBV6-2/TRBV6-3
TGTGCCAGCAGTTACAGCGGACGGGGAGACACTGAAGCTTTCTTT
CASSYSGRGDTEAFF
>NA|15|TRBD1|TRBJ1-2|TRBV7-2
TGTGCCAGCAGCCCCTGGGACAGGGTTGGAAATGGCTACACCTTC
CASSPWDRVGNGYTF
>few|17|TRBD2|TRBJ2-2|TRBV2
TGTGCCAGCAGATGGACTAGCGGGAGGCCAGGCACCGGGGAGCTGTTTTTT
CASRWTSGRPGTGELFF
>few|13|NA|TRBJ1-2|TRBV6-5
TGTGCCAGCTGTCCGGCGGGGAACTATGGCTACACCTTC
CASCPAGNYGYTF
>NA|16|TRBD2|TRBJ2-5|TRBV7-2
TGTGCCAGCAGCAATAGACTAGCGGGAGCGGTAGAGACCCAGTACTTC
CASSNRLAGAVETQYF
>NA|18|TRBD2|TRBJ2-3|TRBV28
TGTGCCAGCAGCCGATCATATGGGAGCGGGAGACCCACAGATACGCAGTATTTT
CASSRSYGSGRPTDTQYF
>NA|14|NA|TRBJ1-1|TRBV7-9
TGTGCCAGCAGTCCAAAACAGGGGAACACTGAAGCTTTCTTT
CASSPKQGNTEAFF
>NA|12|NA|TRBJ2-5|TRBV11-2
TGTGCCAGCAGCTTTCGGGGGGAGACCCAGTACTTC
CASSFRGETQYF
>NA|15|NA|TRBJ1-5|TRBV11-2
TGTGCCAGCAGCCGGACAGCTCATAGCAATCAGCCCCAGCATTTT
CASSRTAHSNQPQHF
>NA|20|NA|TRBJ1-5|TRBV12-1
TGTGCCAGCAGCTCGCCGACAGGGAGAATGTGTATATCGAGCAATCAGCCCCAGCATTTT
CASSSPTGRMCISSNQPQHF
>NA|16|NA|TRBJ2-7|TRBV4-3
TGCGCCAGCAGCCAAGAGTGGACAGCCTATTCCTACGAGCAGTACTTC
CASSQEWTAYSYEQYF
>once|17|TRBD2|TRBJ2-7|TRBV13
TGTGCCAGCAGCCTCAGAGGTAGCGGGGGAGGGCCCTACGAGCAGTACTTC
CASSLRGSGGGPYEQYF
>NA|19|TRBD2|TRBJ2-7|TRBV4-3
TGCGCCAGCAGCCAGGCGACACTAAGGACTAGCGGGACGGGCTACGAGCAGTACTTC
CASSQATLRTSGTGYEQYF
>NA|18|TRBD1|TRBJ2-3|TRBV6-2/TRBV6-3
TGTGCCAGCAGTTACGCTACGGGACAGGGGGTGAGCACAGATACGCAGTATTTT
CASSYATGQGVSTDTQYF
>once|13|NA|TRBJ1-5|TRBV19
TGTGCCAGTACTTTAGGGTCGGGGCAGCCCCAGCATTTT
CASTLGSGQPQHF
>NA|16|NA|TRBJ1-4|TRBV30
TGTGCCTGGAGTGATGGCAAAATTGCAACTAATGAAAAACTGTTTTTT
CAWSDGKIATNEKLFF
>NA|11|NA|TRBJ2-5|TRBV10-3
TGTGCCACACAGGGACAAGAGACCCAGTACTTC
CATQGQETQYF
>NA|16|NA|TRBJ1-3|TRBV27
TGTGCCAGCAGGCCTTTGGGGCCACTCTCTGGAAACACCATATATTTT
CASRPLGPLSGNTIYF
>NA|15|NA|TRBJ2-5|TRBV28
TGTGCCAGCAGTTTTAATTCCCCAGGGCAAGAGACCCAGTACTTC
CASSFNSPGQETQYF
>NA|15|NA|TRBJ1-5|TRBV4-3
TGCGCCAGCAGCCTGAAGATTGGGGGGAAACAGCCCCAGCATTTT
CASSLKIGGKQPQHF
>NA|13|TRBD2|TRBJ2-7|TRBV11-3
TGTGCCAGTGAAAAGCGGGAGTATTACGAGCAGTACTTC
CASEKREYYEQYF
>NA|13|NA|TRBJ2-1|TRBV28
TGTGCCAGCAGGGGGGACTTCAACAATGAGCAGTTCTTC
CASRGDFNNEQFF
>NA|18|TRBD1|TRBJ2-7|TRBV27
TGTGCCAGCAGTCCCCTTCCGGACAGGGGCGGTAGCTCCTACGAGCAGTACTTC
CASSPLPDRGGSSYEQYF
>NA|13|TRBD1|TRBJ2-7|TRBV6-6
TGTGCCAGCAGTTACGACAGGGCTGGCGAGCAGTACTTC
CASSYDRAGEQYF
>NA|15|NA|TRBJ2-7|TRBV3-1/TRBV3-2
TGTGCCAGCAGCGCACAGGGTCTCGGCGTGTACGAGCAGTACTTC
CASSAQGLGVYEQYF
>NA|14|NA|TRBJ1-5|TRBV4-3
TGCGCCAGCAGCCAAGATGCGGAGGGTCAGCCCCAGCATTTT
CASSQDAEGQPQHF
>once|14|NA|TRBJ2-2|TRBV7-3
TGTGCCAGCAGCTTAACGTCAGGCACCGGGGAGCTGTTTTTT
CASSLTSGTGELFF
>NA|13|TRBD1|TRBJ2-7|TRBV10-3
TGTGCCATCAGGGGGGACAGGGGGCGGGAGCAGTACTTC
CAIRGDRGREQYF
>NA|16|TRBD2|TRBJ2-7|TRBV27
TGTGCCAGCAGTTTAAGCGGACTAGCGGGGTGGTACGAGCAGTACTTC
CASSLSGLAGWYEQYF
>NA|14|TRBD1|TRBJ1-1|TRBV2
TGTGCCAGGGGACAGGGAGCGATGAACACTGAAGCTTTCTTT
CARGQGAMNTEAFF
>NA|13|TRBD2|TRBJ2-4|TRBV7-2
TGTGCCAGCAGCCCCAGCGGGGTGGACATTCAGTACTTC
CASSPSGVDIQYF
>few|13|NA|TRBJ1-1|TRBV6-5
TGTGCCAGCAGCGTCGAGGGGAACACTGAAGCTTTCTTT
CASSVEGNTEAFF
>once|14|NA|TRBJ2-1|TRBV2
TGTGCCAGCACCCTGGGGATCAGCGGCGATGAGCAGTTCTTC
CASTLGISGDEQFF
>few|14|NA|TRBJ2-7|TRBV4-2
TGTGCCAGCAGCCAGTCACTAGATTTATACGAGCAGTACTTC
CASSQSLDLYEQYF
>NA|13|NA|TRBJ1-5|TRBV5-4
TGTGCCAGCAGCTACGCCAACGACAAGACCCAGCATTTT
CASSYANDKTQHF
>NA|12|TRBD1|TRBJ1-1|TRBV29-1
TGCAGCGTCTATGGGACAGGGGCTGAAGCTTTCTTT
CSVYGTGAEAFF
>NA|15|TRBD2|TRBJ2-1|TRBV4-3
TGCGCCAGCAGCCAAGTGCTAGCGGCATCCAATGAGCAGTTCTTC
CASSQVLAASNEQFF
>NA|16|TRBD2|TRBJ2-1|TRBV7-9
TGTGCCAGCAGTCGACCGGTAGCGGGAAGTGGGAATGAGCAGTTCTTC
CASSRPVAGSGNEQFF
>NA|14|NA|TRBJ2-5|TRBV6-1
TGTGCCAGCAGTGAAGGATGGGGCACAGAGACCCAGTACTTC
CASSEGWGTETQYF
>many|14|NA|TRBJ1-1|TRBV5-6
TGTGCCAGCAGCTTGGACAGGGTTTCCACTGAAGCTTTCTTT
CASSLDRVSTEAFF
>NA|13|TRBD1|TRBJ1-4|TRBV30
TGTGCCTGGCGGGACAGCGCGGATGAAAAACTGTTTTTT
CAWRDSADEKLFF
>once|16|TRBD1|TRBJ1-5|TRBV3-1/TRBV3-2
TGTGCCAGCAGCCAATCAACGACAGGGTCAGGGCAGCCCCAGCATTTT
CASSQSTTGSGQPQHF
>NA|13|NA|TRBJ2-5|TRBV21-1
TGTGCCAGCAGCAAAGTAGGGGAAGAGACCCAGTACTTC
CASSKVGEETQYF
>NA|16|TRBD2|TRBJ2-3|TRBV7-9
TGTGCCAGCAGTCCTAAAGCGGGAGGGGGCACAGATACGCAGTATTTT
CASSPKAGGGTDTQYF
>NA|13|NA|TRBJ2-5|TRBV27
TGTGCCAGCAGTTTAAGCGGTCAAGAGACCCAGTACTTC
CASSLSGQETQYF
>NA|17|TRBD2|TRBJ2-1|TRBV15
TGTGCCACCAGCAGAGATCTCTCGACTAGCAGATACAATGAGCAGTTCTTC
CATSRDLSTSRYNEQFF